Presented here are 15 T cell receptor beta chains from one specimen sequenced in a study of T cells in Graves' hyperthyroidism and ophthalmopathy. It was RNA transcripts that yielded the amplified TCR beta CDR3 regions. With the HTBI primer set, the TCR CDR3 went through a first round of RT-PCR. One entry per CDR3 protein, called by TCRdb with MiXCR from the multiplex PCR reads. The data contain fewer than 400,000 distinct CDR3 sequences, 15% to 17% of them singletons. The sequenced sample consisted of blood. All receptors derive from a woman under 30 with Graves' hyperthyroidism that later progressed to Graves' ophthalmopathy.

This clonotype was counted at least ten times. V and J are TRBV28 and TRBJ1-2; weak D call: TRBD1 (6 bases). Trimming pared 6 bases from V and 4 bases from J, leaving 12 bases between. Germline loops: CDR1 MDHEN, CDR2 SYDVKM. CDR3 size: 13 residues. The chain's CDR3 is CASSLDRSYGYTF. Written as DNA, the CDR3 is TGTGCCAGCAGCCTAGACAGGAGCTATGGCTACACCTTC.

J is TRBJ2-7 and V is TRBV10-3, with D possibly being TRBD1 or TRBD2 (5 bases each). Germline V lookup: CDR1 ENHRY, CDR2 SYGVKD. CDR3 length: 17 amino acids. V was cut by 5 bases and J by 1 base, with 21 bases left in between. The CDR3 nucleotides read TGTGCCATCAGTCGTCACCGTTTAGGGACGGGTTCCTACGAGCAGTACTTC. Amino acid sequence: CAISRHRLGTGSYEQYF.

This clonotype was seen a handful of times. The chain couples TRBV2 to TRBJ1-1; D may be TRBD1 (6 bases). Trimming pared 8 bases from V and 3 bases from J, leaving 13 bases between. This CDR3 contains 13 residues. The V gene's germline CDR1 is SNHLY and CDR2 FYNNEI. The CDR3, as DNA: TGTGCCAGCCAAGCTCAGGGGCACACTGAAGCTTTCTTT. It translates to CASQAQGHTEAFF.

The genes are TRBV5-6 and TRBJ2-3, with D unclear. Deletions cut 2 bases from V and 5 bases from J, with 6 bases between. Germline V gene data show CDR1 as SGHDT and CDR2 as YYEEEE. This CDR3 contains 12 residues. The CDR3 protein is CASSLKGDTQYF. The CDR3 coding sequence is TGTGCCAGCAGCTTAAAGGGAGATACGCAGTATTTT.

This clonotype came up many times. The chain is built from TRBV6-1 and TRBJ2-7, with D perhaps matching TRBD2 (5 bases). This CDR3 is built from 15 residues. Deletions cut 5 bases from V and 6 bases from J, with 20 bases between. CDR1 MNHNS and CDR2 SASEGT come from the germline V gene. CDR3 amino acids: CASSPRLLSGGEQYF. As DNA, the CDR3 is TGTGCCAGCAGTCCCCGACTACTATCGGGTGGCGAGCAGTACTTC.

This clonotype showed up many times. The rearrangement joins TRBV29-1 to TRBJ2-3, with D perhaps matching TRBD2 (5 bases). The CDR3 loop spans 15 amino acids. The V and J ends lost 4 bases and 2 bases respectively, with 16 bases between them. Per the germline V gene, CDR1 is SQVTM and CDR2 is ANQGSEA. CDR3 region: CSVGAGGRTTDTQYF. The CDR3 region has the DNA TGCAGCGTTGGGGCGGGCGGGCGAACCACAGATACGCAGTATTTT.

This clonotype was recorded at least ten times. CDR3 DNA sequence: TGTGCCAGCAGTCTGACAGGGGAGAATCAGCCCCAGCATTTT. As protein: CASSLTGENQPQHF. The rearrangement links TRBV28 to TRBJ1-5; 8 positions match TRBD1. This CDR3 is 14 amino acids long. With 5 bases clipped from V and 4 bases from J, the junction kept 4 bases outside the gene matches. Germline CDR1 reads MDHEN; CDR2 reads SYDVKM.

The rearrangement joins TRBV28 to TRBJ2-3; D possibly corresponds to TRBD1 (6 bases). Per the germline V gene, CDR1 is MDHEN and CDR2 is SYDVKM. Trimming cost V 0 bases and J 4 bases, with 23 bases left between them. This CDR3 has 19 residues. CDR3 coding DNA: TGTGCCAGCAGTTTATGGCCCCTAGTAGGGGGACCGGGTTCAGATACGCAGTATTTT. Its translation is CASSLWPLVGGPGSDTQYF.

The chain combines TRBV11-2 with TRBJ2-5, with 9 positions matching TRBD2. V lost 5 bases, J lost 6 bases, and 13 bases stayed unmatched. Germline assignment: CDR1 SGHAT and CDR2 FQNNGV. The CDR3 loop spans 16 amino acids. DNA of the CDR3: TGTGCCAGCAGCGCTCTCGGGGGCGGGGGGGGTAAGACCCAGTACTTC. Amino acid sequence: CASSALGGGGGKTQYF.

Turning to this clonotype: The CDR3 ends on some other residue instead of the conserved phenylalanine or tryptophan, so this is likely a read error. The chain joins TRBV6-1 to TRBJ1-1; D unresolved. V was pared by 6 bases and J by 1 base, with 6 bases between. The length of the CDR3 is 12 residues. CDR1 is MNHNS and CDR2 is SASEGT in the germline V gene. Written as DNA, the CDR3 is TGTGCCAGCAGCAGGAAGAACACTGAAGCTTTCTCT. It encodes CASSRKNTEAFS.

At least ten counts were recorded for this clonotype. The chain links TRBV28 to TRBJ2-7; 7 positions agree with TRBD1. V shed 5 bases and J 4 bases; nucleotides not matched to a gene: 5. Germline values: CDR1 MDHEN, CDR2 SYDVKM. The CDR3 length is 13 residues. DNA for the CDR3: TGTGCCAGCAGTCCGCAGACAGGGTACGAGCAGTACTTC. It translates to CASSPQTGYEQYF. The whole variable domain, filled in from reference TRBV28 and TRBJ2-7, reads DVKVTQSSRYLVKRTGEKVFLECVQDMDHENMFWYRQDPGLGLRLIYFSYDVKMKEKGDIPEGYSVSREKKERFSLILESASTNQTSMYLCASSPQTGYEQYFGPGTRLTVT.

The V and J genes are TRBV5-1 and TRBJ1-4; 7 nucleotides match TRBD1. Looked up from germline, CDR1 is SGHRS and CDR2 is YFSETQ. The CDR3 extends over 13 amino acids. V shed 7 bases, J shed 5 bases, and the junction held 5 bases outside the gene matches. Written as DNA, the CDR3 is TGCGCCAGCGCCGGGACAGCGAATGAAAAACTGTTTTTT. Its protein is CASAGTANEKLFF. The full variable domain, in which reference TRBV5-1 and TRBJ1-4 provide the parts outside the CDR3, is KAGVTQTPRYLIKTRGQQVTLSCSPISGHRSVSWYQQTPGQGLQFLFEYFSETQRNKGNFPGRFSGRQFSNSRSEMNVSTLELGDSALYLCASAGTANEKLFFGSGTQLSVL.

This clonotype was counted ten times or more. The chain combines TRBV20-1 with TRBJ2-1, with D perhaps TRBD2 (6 bases). Germline V lookup: CDR1 DFQATT, CDR2 SNEGSKA (reference sequence). This CDR3 region has 14 residues. CDR3 nucleotide sequence: TGCAGCGTTGCGCCCCAGGACTATAACAATGAGCAGTTCTTC. It yields the protein CSVAPQDYNNEQFF.

The V and J genes are TRBV7-6 and TRBJ2-2; D is tentatively TRBD1 or TRBD2 (6 bases each). The CDR3 totals 15 residues. Germline CDR1 and CDR2: SGHVS and FNYEAQ. V shed 6 bases and J shed 7 bases, with 18 bases lying between them. CDR3: CASRNLGGRGGELFF. The CDR3 DNA reads as TGTGCCAGCAGGAACCTTGGGGGGCGCGGCGGGGAGCTGTTTTTT.

The rearrangement links TRBV30 to TRBJ2-7; 10 bases align to TRBD2. V lost 0 bases, J lost 3 bases, and 11 bases stayed unmatched. The CDR3 spans 17 residues. The germline gives CDR1 GTSNPN, CDR2 SVGIG (reference sequence). The CDR3 spells CAWSVGPSGSEDYEQYF. As DNA, the CDR3 is TGTGCCTGGAGTGTAGGGCCTAGCGGGAGCGAGGACTACGAGCAGTACTTC.